The present T cell receptor (beta chain) was sequenced within a study of identical twins. TCRdb redid the calling of the 5' RACE reads with MiXCR, one entry per CDR3 protein. The sample holds about 460,000 distinct CDR3 sequences; approximately 15% are singletons and the top ten take about 0.53%. V lost 3 bases to trimming and J lost 5 bases; unmatched junction nucleotides: 11. CDR1 KGHSH and CDR2 LQKENI come from the germline V gene. There are 17 residues in the CDR3. These records were also assigned to another study, of yellow fever vaccine responses in identical twins.

The receptor's source is a woman aged 18 to 35 in good health. The specimen was CD4+ T cells sorted from blood. V gene TRBV18 combines with J gene TRBJ2-2; 8 bases align to TRBD2. CDR3 sequence reads: CASSPVPGLVATGELFF. The CDR3 DNA reads TGTGCCAGCTCACCTGTTCCGGGACTAGTAGCGACCGGGGAGCTGTTTTTT.